The rows below give T cell receptor beta chains drawn from one sample of a study of regulatory T cells in long-lasting Graves disease. TCRdb used MiXCR to reprocess the multiplex PCR reads, holding one entry per CDR3 protein. The sample yields about 460,000 distinct CDR3 sequences, 22% seen once. The starting material was peripheral blood mononuclear cells (PBMCs), obtained when the disease was refractory, from a patient treated with antithyroid drugs. These receptors were taken from a female donor with Graves disease. Each CDR3 is given with its conserved first and last residue. The order of the fields is J gene, V gene, D gene, clone size, CDR3 protein, CDR3 DNA. A D gene is named only where the DNA matches it firmly. For some rows the clone size is stated as once, few or many, or as a class when expanded; others skip it.

TRBJ1-2,TRBV19,-,many,CASSIVARGTSTGGYTF,TGTGCCAGTAGTATAGTGGCCCGGGGTACGTCGACAGGTGGCTACACCTTC
TRBJ2-1,TRBV9,TRBD2,-,CASSEVSWTSGSVSFYNEQFF,TGTGCCAGCAGTGAAGTGAGCTGGACTAGCGGGAGCGTATCGTTCTACAATGAGCAGTTCTTC
TRBJ2-1,TRBV7-3,-,few,CASSPLNNEQFF,TGTGCCAGCAGCCCCCTAAACAATGAGCAGTTCTTC
TRBJ2-4,TRBV20-1,-,many,CSARSTLAKNIQYF,TGCAGTGCCCGATCGACATTAGCCAAAAACATTCAGTACTTC
TRBJ2-5,TRBV9,TRBD1,-,CASSRRTGAGETQYF,TGCGCCAGCAGCCGACGGACAGGGGCAGGGGAGACCCAGTACTTC
TRBJ1-2,TRBV2,-,-,CASSEGAASYGYTF,TGTGCCAGCAGTGAGGGGGCCGCGTCCTATGGCTACACCTTC
TRBJ2-3,TRBV20-1,-,few,CSVGSALVDTQYF,TGCAGTGTTGGGAGCGCCCTAGTTGATACGCAGTATTTT
TRBJ2-5,TRBV12-3/TRBV12-4,-,many,CASRRDTQETQYF,TGTGCCAGCAGGCGGGACACTCAAGAGACCCAGTACTTC
TRBJ2-7,TRBV28,-,few,CASRAPEGLREQYF,TGTGCCAGCAGGGCCCCCGAGGGATTAAGGGAGCAGTACTTC
TRBJ2-7,TRBV15,-,-,CATSDPSSYEQHF,TGTGCCACCAGCGACCCGAGCTCCTACGAGCAGCACTTC
TRBJ1-1,TRBV20-1,-,-,CSAPLTGTEAFF,TGCAGTGCTCCTCTGACCGGGACTGAAGCTTTCTTT
TRBJ1-6,TRBV28,TRBD1,many,CASRLRPYGQGIYNSPLHF,TGTGCCAGCAGGTTACGGCCGTACGGACAGGGGATTTATAATTCACCCCTCCACTTT
TRBJ1-3,TRBV19,-,-,CASSLTPSSGNTIYF,TGTGCCAGTAGTCTCACTCCTAGCTCTGGAAACACCATATATTTT
TRBJ1-6,TRBV28,-,-,CASRGTSDF,TGTGCCAGCAGAGGGACCTCCGACTTT
TRBJ1-1,TRBV20-1,-,few,CSARDRDLDTEAFF,TGCAGTGCTAGAGACCGGGACCTGGACACTGAAGCTTTCTTT
TRBJ1-5,TRBV20-1,-,-,CSASKVLSNQPQHF,TGCAGTGCTAGTAAGGTTCTTAGCAATCAGCCCCAGCATTTT
TRBJ1-2,TRBV27,-,many,CASRKDISNYGYTF,TGTGCCAGCCGAAAAGACATCTCCAACTATGGCTACACCTTC
TRBJ1-2,TRBV27,TRBD1,-,CASSSPGTANYGYTF,TGTGCCAGCAGTTCCCCCGGGACAGCTAACTATGGCTACACCTTC
TRBJ1-1,TRBV28,TRBD1,many,CASSPGQGDTEAFF,TGTGCCAGCAGTCCGGGACAGGGTGACACTGAAGCTTTCTTT
TRBJ2-5,TRBV18,-,-,CASSPREQTQETQYF,TGTGCCAGCTCACCACGGGAACAGACCCAAGAGACCCAGTACTTC
TRBJ1-3,TRBV2,TRBD1,few,CASRGTGSGTTIYF,TGTGCCAGCAGGGGGACAGGGTCTGGAACCACCATATATTTT
TRBJ2-5,TRBV19,-,-,CASSISEGDGETQYF,TGTGCCAGTAGTATCTCAGAAGGGGACGGCGAGACCCAGTACTTC
TRBJ2-5,TRBV28,TRBD1,many,CASSRDRDGGETQYF,TGTGCCAGCAGTAGGGACAGGGATGGGGGGGAGACCCAGTACTTC
TRBJ1-1,TRBV12-3/TRBV12-4,-,many,CASSSREMRNTEAFF,TGTGCCAGCAGTTCCCGGGAAATGAGGAACACTGAAGCTTTCTTT
TRBJ2-4,TRBV5-6,TRBD2,few,CASSLVASGRAEAKNIQYF,TGTGCCAGCAGCTTGGTGGCTAGCGGGAGGGCCGAGGCCAAAAACATTCAGTACTTC
TRBJ2-1,TRBV30,-,-,CAWSAQGGEQFF,TGTGCCTGGAGTGCGCAGGGGGGTGAGCAGTTCTTC
TRBJ2-2,TRBV6-1,-,many,CASTLPDVNTGELFF,TGTGCCAGCACCCTCCCGGACGTCAACACCGGGGAGCTGTTTTTT
TRBJ1-2,TRBV6-1,TRBD1,-,CASSRRDRGRTGGYTF,TGTGCCAGCAGTCGAAGGGACAGGGGCAGAACTGGGGGCTACACCTTC
TRBJ2-5,TRBV7-3,TRBD2,many,CASSPGLAGGETQYF,TGTGCCAGCAGCCCCGGACTAGCGGGAGGAGAGACCCAGTACTTC
TRBJ1-4,TRBV10-3,-,few,CAISESGTGNEKLFF,TGTGCCATCAGTGAGTCAGGGACGGGGAATGAAAAACTGTTTTTT
TRBJ1-1,TRBV2,-,many,CASKLTEAFF,TGTGCCAGCAAACTCACTGAAGCTTTCTTT
TRBJ1-5,TRBV12-5,-,many,CASGLVQGGQGNQPQHF,TGTGCTAGTGGTTTGGTACAGGGCGGGCAGGGCAATCAGCCCCAGCATTTT